These 18 T cell receptor beta chains share one sample of origin, sequenced in a study of naive and memory T cell subsets. An equimolar mix of two oligonucleotides served as the beta constant-region primer for TRBC1 and TRBC2. From the UMI-ligation and nested PCR reads, TCRdb called clonotypes with MiXCR, one entry per CDR3 protein. The sample includes 70,000 to 95,000 distinct CDR3 sequences, about 6.5% of them seen just once. What was sequenced was central memory CD4+ T cells from blood. The receptors were gathered from a human donor in good health.

The rearrangement uses TRBV7-8 and TRBJ2-3; TRBD1 aligns across 8 bases. This CDR3 is built from 16 residues. With 6 bases clipped from V and 6 bases from J, the junction kept 14 bases outside the gene matches. CDR1 and CDR2 from the germline V gene are SGHVS and FQNEAQ. The CDR3 DNA follows: TGTGCCAGCAGGCCATCAGGGGGCGCGAGGTCCGATACGCAGTATTTT. This translates into CASRPSGGARSDTQYF.

This chain uses TRBV9 with TRBJ2-7; 7 bases agree with TRBD2. The CDR3 totals 16 residues. The trim removed 3 bases at V and 3 bases at J, leaving 12 bases unmatched. Per the germline V gene, CDR1 is SGDLS and CDR2 is YYNGEE. The CDR3 bases are TGTGCCAGCAGCGAGGGCCCCGCGGGAGTTGACTACGAGCAGTACTTC. As protein: CASSEGPAGVDYEQYF. The full variable domain, with the rest looked up from reference TRBV9 and TRBJ2-7, is DSGVTQTPKHLITATGQRVTLRCSPRSGDLSVYWYQQSLDQGLQFLIQYYNGEERAKGNILERFSAQQFPDLHSELNLSSLELGDSALYFCASSEGPAGVDYEQYFGPGTRLTVT.

The sample holds many counts of this clonotype. This chain connects TRBV5-5 to TRBJ1-2, with D possibly being TRBD1 (5 bases). In germline, CDR1 is SGHKS, CDR2 YYEKEE (reference sequence). Between the trimmed V and J ends, which lost 1 base and 6 bases, there was a span of 10 bases. This CDR3 is built from 13 residues. CDR3 in amino acids: CASSLWRGDGYTF. DNA of the CDR3: TGTGCCAGCAGCTTGTGGAGGGGCGATGGCTACACCTTC.

This chain uses TRBV12-3 or TRBV12-4 with TRBJ1-2, with 7 bases that match TRBD1. V dropped 6 bases and J dropped 4; count of bases not matched to a gene: 11. The CDR3 is 15 amino acids. The CDR3 loop is CASSQGGGRIYGYTF. DNA for the CDR3: TGTGCCAGCAGCCAGGGGGGGGGGAGAATCTATGGCTACACCTTC.

This clonotype came up a few times. The J gene is TRBJ2-1, the V gene TRBV12-3 or TRBV12-4, with no clear D. The germline V and J ends were trimmed by 2 bases and 10 bases, with 12 bases remaining between them. This CDR3 has 13 residues. The CDR3 spells CASSLKPLREQFF. CDR3 DNA sequence: TGTGCCAGCAGTTTAAAACCCTTGAGGGAGCAGTTCTTC.

The chain joins TRBV24-1 to TRBJ2-3; the D is unclear. The germline V gene has CDR1 KGHDR and CDR2 SFDVKD. V was trimmed by 7 bases and J by 5 bases, leaving 18 bases between them. The length of the CDR3 is 15 residues. DNA of the CDR3: TGTGCCACCAGCCCGGCGACCAGCAGGAGAGATACGCAGTATTTT. This translates into CATSPATSRRDTQYF.

This chain links TRBV7-9 with TRBJ2-2; TRBD1 matches at 10 bases. CDR3 size: 16 residues. Germline V CDR1 and CDR2: SEHNR, FQNEAQ (reference sequence). After removal of 4 bases from V and 1 base from J, the junction contained 3 bases not matched to a gene. The CDR3 nucleotides are TGTGCCAGCAGCTCGAGGACAGGGGGGAACACCGGGGAGCTGTTTTTT. Translation gives CASSSRTGGNTGELFF.

Ten or more counts support this clonotype. The chain uses TRBV18 and TRBJ1-2, with unresolved D. The V gene lost 3 bases and the J gene lost 2 bases, with 13 bases spanning the gap. The CDR3 extends over 15 amino acids. CDR1 is KGHSH, CDR2 LQKENI, per germline. The DNA of the CDR3 is TGTGCCAGCTCACCCGATGCACCGGTGAACTATGGCTACACCTTC. Its translation: CASSPDAPVNYGYTF. Based on the CDR3 plus reference TRBV18 and TRBJ1-2, the full variable domain is NAGVMQNPRHLVRRRGQEARLRCSPMKGHSHVYWYRQLPEEGLKFMVYLQKENIIDESGMPKERFSAEFPKEGPSILRIQQVVRGDSAAYFCASSPDAPVNYGYTFGSGTRLTVV.

The rearrangement joins TRBV29-1 to TRBJ1-1; tentative D call: TRBD1 (5 bases). CDR3 length: 13 amino acids. The ends were cut back, 7 bases at V and 0 bases at J, with 12 bases in the middle. In germline, CDR1 is SQVTM, CDR2 ANQGSEA. CDR3 amino acids: CSGAGQMNTEAFF. CDR3 nucleotides: TGCAGCGGGGCGGGGCAGATGAACACTGAAGCTTTCTTT.

This clonotype was seen a few times. The genes are TRBV5-4 and TRBJ2-3; 7 bases align to TRBD2. The V gene end was trimmed by 7 bases and the J gene end by 1 base; junction bases not matched to a gene: 0. Germline assignment: CDR1 SGHNT and CDR2 YYREEE (reference sequence). This CDR3 has 12 amino acids. Written as DNA, the CDR3 is TGTGCCAGCGGGAGGGGCACAGATACGCAGTATTTT. It encodes CASGRGTDTQYF.

V usage is TRBV6-5 and J usage is TRBJ2-5; 7 bases line up with TRBD2. CDR1 is MNHEY, CDR2 SVGAGI, per germline. The length of the CDR3 is 13 residues. Trimming removed 6 bases from V and 5 bases from J; junction bases left unmatched: 6. CDR3 in amino acids: CASRPSSGETQYF. In DNA, the CDR3 is TGTGCCAGCAGGCCCTCTAGCGGTGAGACCCAGTACTTC.

This clonotype was recorded many times. The chain links TRBV6-1 to TRBJ1-5, with 7 bases that match TRBD1. With 6 bases clipped from V and 6 bases from J, the junction kept 8 bases outside the gene matches. CDR1 and CDR2 from the germline V gene are MNHNS and SASEGT. The CDR3 runs to 14 residues. The DNA for the CDR3 is TGTGCCAGCAGGGACCAACAGGGGAGTCAGCCCCAGCATTTT. Translated, it gives CASRDQQGSQPQHF.

In this sample, this clonotype turned up many times. V gene TRBV7-2 combines with J gene TRBJ2-5, with D tentatively TRBD1 or TRBD2 (5 bases each). The germline gives CDR1 SGHTA, CDR2 FQGNSA. Deletions cut 3 bases from V and 4 bases from J, with 15 bases between. This CDR3 has 15 residues. The CDR3 here is CASSFRARDVETQYF. The CDR3 DNA follows: TGTGCCAGCAGCTTTCGGGCTCGGGACGTAGAGACCCAGTACTTC.

This clonotype appeared many times. The chain joins TRBV18 to TRBJ2-3, with D perhaps TRBD1 or TRBD2 (6 bases each). V lost 2 bases and J lost 4, with 13 bases in between. The CDR3 covers 15 residues. Per the germline V gene, CDR1 is KGHSH and CDR2 is LQKENI. CDR3 amino acids: CASSPMGGESDTQYF. The CDR3 DNA is TGTGCCAGCTCACCAATGGGGGGCGAATCAGATACGCAGTATTTT. Supplemented by reference TRBV18 and TRBJ2-3, the full variable domain reads NAGVMQNPRHLVRRRGQEARLRCSPMKGHSHVYWYRQLPEEGLKFMVYLQKENIIDESGMPKERFSAEFPKEGPSILRIQQVVRGDSAAYFCASSPMGGESDTQYFGPGTRLTVL.

This clonotype was detected ten times or more. The rearrangement uses TRBV20-1 and TRBJ2-1; TRBD2 matches 7 bases. This CDR3 has 14 residues. Germline-derived CDR1 and CDR2 are DFQATT and SNEGSKA (reference sequence). Germline trimming cut 6 bases from V and 7 bases from J; bases unmatched to any gene: 12. The CDR3 reads CSAPTTSVLNEQFF. In DNA, the CDR3 is TGCAGTGCCCCGACAACTAGCGTACTAAATGAGCAGTTCTTC.

This clonotype has ten or more counts. This rearrangement joins TRBV9 to TRBJ2-3; weak D call: TRBD1 (6 bases). The germline CDR1 and CDR2 sequences are SGDLS and YYNGEE. The CDR3 is 13 amino acids. V lost 4 bases and J 8 bases, leaving 14 bases between the germline ends. CDR3 nucleotides: TGTGCCAGCAGCCCCATAACAGGGAGTACGCAGTATTTT. The encoded protein is CASSPITGSTQYF.

This clonotype was counted ten times or more. The chain links TRBV5-6 to TRBJ2-6; D possibly matches TRBD1 or TRBD2 (6 bases each). Per the germline V gene, CDR1 is SGHDT and CDR2 is YYEEEE. The CDR3 contains 15 residues. Trimming left V 1 base short and J 2 bases short, with 7 bases between. The CDR3 sequence is CASSLRGAGANVLTF. For the CDR3, the DNA is TGTGCCAGCAGCTTGAGGGGGGCTGGGGCCAACGTCCTGACTTTC.

This clonotype was picked up a small number of times. This chain links TRBV19 with TRBJ2-7; no clear D gene. Germline lookup yields CDR1 LNHDA and CDR2 SQIVND (reference sequence). Trimming removed 3 bases from V and 3 bases from J, with 9 bases in between. This CDR3 region has 13 residues. The CDR3 loop is CASSIRAYYEQYF. CDR3 bases: TGTGCCAGTAGTATCCGCGCGTACTACGAGCAGTACTTC. The full variable domain, rest sourced from reference TRBV19 and TRBJ2-7, is DGGITQSPKYLFRKEGQNVTLSCEQNLNHDAMYWYRQDPGQGLRLIYYSQIVNDFQKGDIAEGYSVSREKKESFPLTVTSAQKNPTAFYLCASSIRAYYEQYFGPGTRLTVT.